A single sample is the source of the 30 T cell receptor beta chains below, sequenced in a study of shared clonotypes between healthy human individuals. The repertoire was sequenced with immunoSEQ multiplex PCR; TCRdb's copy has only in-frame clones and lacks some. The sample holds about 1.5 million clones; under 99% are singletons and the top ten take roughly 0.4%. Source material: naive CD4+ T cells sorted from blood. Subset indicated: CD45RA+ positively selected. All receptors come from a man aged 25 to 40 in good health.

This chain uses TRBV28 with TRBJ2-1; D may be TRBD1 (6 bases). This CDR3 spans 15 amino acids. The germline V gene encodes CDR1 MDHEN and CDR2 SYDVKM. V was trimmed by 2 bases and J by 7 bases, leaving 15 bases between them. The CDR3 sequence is CASSLMMGARNEQFF. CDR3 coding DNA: TGTGCCAGCAGTTTAATGATGGGGGCGAGGAATGAGCAGTTCTTC. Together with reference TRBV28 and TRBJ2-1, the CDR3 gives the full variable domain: DVKVTQSSRYLVKRTGEKVFLECVQDMDHENMFWYRQDPGLGLRLIYFSYDVKMKEKGDIPEGYSVSREKKERFSLILESASTNQTSMYLCASSLMMGARNEQFFGPGTRLTVL.

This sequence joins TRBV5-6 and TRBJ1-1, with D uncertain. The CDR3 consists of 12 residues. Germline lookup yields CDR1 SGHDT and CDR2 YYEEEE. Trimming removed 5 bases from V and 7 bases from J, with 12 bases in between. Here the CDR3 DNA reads TGTGCCAGCAGTCAGCGGCGGGTTGAAGCTTTCTTT. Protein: CASSQRRVEAFF.

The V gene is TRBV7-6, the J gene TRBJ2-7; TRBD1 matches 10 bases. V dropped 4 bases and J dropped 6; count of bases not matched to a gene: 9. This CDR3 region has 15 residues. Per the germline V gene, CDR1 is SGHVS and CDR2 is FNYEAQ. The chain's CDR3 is CASSSAGQGKREQYF. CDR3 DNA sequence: TGTGCCAGCAGCTCCGCGGGACAGGGGAAGCGCGAGCAGTACTTC.

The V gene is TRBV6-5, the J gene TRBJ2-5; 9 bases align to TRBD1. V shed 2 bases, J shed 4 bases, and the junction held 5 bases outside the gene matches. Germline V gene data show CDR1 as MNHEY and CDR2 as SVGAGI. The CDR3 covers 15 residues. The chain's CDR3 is CASSYGGQGGETQYF. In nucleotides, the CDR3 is TGTGCCAGCAGTTACGGGGGACAGGGAGGAGAGACCCAGTACTTC.

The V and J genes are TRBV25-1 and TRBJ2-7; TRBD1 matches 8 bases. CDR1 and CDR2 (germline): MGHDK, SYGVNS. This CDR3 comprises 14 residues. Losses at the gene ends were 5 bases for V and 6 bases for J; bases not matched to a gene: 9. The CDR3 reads CASSIQGVRGEQYF. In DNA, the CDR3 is TGTGCCAGCAGTATACAGGGGGTTCGTGGCGAGCAGTACTTC.

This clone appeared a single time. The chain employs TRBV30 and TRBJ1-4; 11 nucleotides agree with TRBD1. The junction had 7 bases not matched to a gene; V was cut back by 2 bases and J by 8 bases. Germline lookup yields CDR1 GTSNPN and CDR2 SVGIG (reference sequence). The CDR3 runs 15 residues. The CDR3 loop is CAWSHPRDRGEKLFF. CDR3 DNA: TGTGCCTGGAGTCACCCCCGGGACAGGGGGGAAAAACTGTTTTTT.

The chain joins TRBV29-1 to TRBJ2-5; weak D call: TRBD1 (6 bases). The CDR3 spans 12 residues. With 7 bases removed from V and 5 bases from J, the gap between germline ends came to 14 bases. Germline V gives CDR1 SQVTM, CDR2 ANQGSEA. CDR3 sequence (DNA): TGCAGCGGGGGGCGGCTAGGGGAGACCCAGTACTTC. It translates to CSGGRLGETQYF.

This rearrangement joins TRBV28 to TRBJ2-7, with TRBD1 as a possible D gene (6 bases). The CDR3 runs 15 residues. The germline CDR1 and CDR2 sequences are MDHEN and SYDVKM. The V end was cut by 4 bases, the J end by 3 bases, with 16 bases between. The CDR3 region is CASSSVGQKGYEQYF. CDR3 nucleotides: TGTGCCAGCAGTTCTGTCGGACAGAAGGGCTACGAGCAGTACTTC.

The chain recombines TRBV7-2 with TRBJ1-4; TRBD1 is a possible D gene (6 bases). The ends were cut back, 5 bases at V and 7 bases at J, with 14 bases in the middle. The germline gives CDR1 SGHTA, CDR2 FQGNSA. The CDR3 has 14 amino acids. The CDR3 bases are TGTGCCAGCAGCCAGGGACAAGCGAGTGAAAAACTGTTTTTT. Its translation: CASSQGQASEKLFF. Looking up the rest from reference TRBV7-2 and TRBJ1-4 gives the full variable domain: GAGVSQSPSNKVTEKGKDVELRCDPISGHTALYWYRQSLGQGLEFLIYFQGNSAPDKSGLPSDRFSAERTGGSVSTLTIQRTQQEDSAVYLCASSQGQASEKLFFGSGTQLSVL.

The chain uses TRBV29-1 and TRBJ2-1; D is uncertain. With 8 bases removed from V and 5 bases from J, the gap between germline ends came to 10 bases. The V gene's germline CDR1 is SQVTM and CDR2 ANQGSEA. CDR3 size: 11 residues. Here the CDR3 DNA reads TGCAGCTTTGCGCCCAACAATGAGCAGTTCTTC. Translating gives CSFAPNNEQFF.

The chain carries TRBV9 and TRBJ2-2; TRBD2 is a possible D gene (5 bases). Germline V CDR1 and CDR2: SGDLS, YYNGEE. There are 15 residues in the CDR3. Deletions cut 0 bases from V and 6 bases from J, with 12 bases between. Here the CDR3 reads CASSVVAAGAGELFF. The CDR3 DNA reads TGTGCCAGCAGCGTAGTAGCCGCCGGGGCCGGGGAGCTGTTTTTT.

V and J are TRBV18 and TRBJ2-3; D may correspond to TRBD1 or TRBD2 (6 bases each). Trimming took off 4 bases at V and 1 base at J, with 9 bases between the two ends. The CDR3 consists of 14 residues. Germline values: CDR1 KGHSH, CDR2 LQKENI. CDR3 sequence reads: CASSQGEGTDTQYF. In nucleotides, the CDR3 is TGTGCCAGCTCACAGGGGGAGGGCACAGATACGCAGTATTTT.

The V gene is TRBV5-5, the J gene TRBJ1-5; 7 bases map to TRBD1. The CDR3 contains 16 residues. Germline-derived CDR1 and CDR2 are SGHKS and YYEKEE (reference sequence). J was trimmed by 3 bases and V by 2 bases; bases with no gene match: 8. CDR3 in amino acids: CASSFAGGSINQPQHF. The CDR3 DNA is TGTGCCAGCAGCTTCGCAGGGGGGTCCATCAATCAGCCCCAGCATTTT.

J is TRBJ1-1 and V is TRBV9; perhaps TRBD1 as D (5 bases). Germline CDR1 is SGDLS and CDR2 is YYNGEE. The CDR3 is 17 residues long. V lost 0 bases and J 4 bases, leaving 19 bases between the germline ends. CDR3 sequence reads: CASSVATGLLSGTEAFF. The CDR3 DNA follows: TGTGCCAGCAGCGTAGCTACGGGACTGCTATCGGGCACTGAAGCTTTCTTT.

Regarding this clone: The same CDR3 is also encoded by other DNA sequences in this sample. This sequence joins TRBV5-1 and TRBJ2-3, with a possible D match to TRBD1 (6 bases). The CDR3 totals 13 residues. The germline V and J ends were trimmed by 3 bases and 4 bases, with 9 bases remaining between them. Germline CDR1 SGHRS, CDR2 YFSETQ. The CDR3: CASSSGTPDTQYF. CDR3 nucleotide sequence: TGCGCCAGCAGCTCCGGGACACCAGATACGCAGTATTTT.

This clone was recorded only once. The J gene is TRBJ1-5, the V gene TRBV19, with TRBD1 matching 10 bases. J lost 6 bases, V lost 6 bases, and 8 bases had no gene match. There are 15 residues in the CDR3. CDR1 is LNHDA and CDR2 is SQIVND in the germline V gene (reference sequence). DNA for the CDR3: TGTGCCAGTAGGGACGGGACAGGGGAAACTCAGCCCCAGCATTTT. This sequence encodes CASRDGTGETQPQHF.

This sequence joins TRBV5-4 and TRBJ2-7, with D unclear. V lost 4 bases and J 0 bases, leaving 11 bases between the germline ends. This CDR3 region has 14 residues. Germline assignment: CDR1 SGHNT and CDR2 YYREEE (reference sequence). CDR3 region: CASSARTDSYEQYF. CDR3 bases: TGTGCCAGCAGCGCGAGGACGGACTCCTACGAGCAGTACTTC.

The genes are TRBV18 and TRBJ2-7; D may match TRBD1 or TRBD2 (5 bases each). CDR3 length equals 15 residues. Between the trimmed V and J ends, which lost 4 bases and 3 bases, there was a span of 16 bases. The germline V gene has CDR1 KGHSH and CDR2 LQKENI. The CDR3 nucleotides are TGTGCCAGCTCACTGGCACCGGGACCTGACTACGAGCAGTACTTC. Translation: CASSLAPGPDYEQYF.

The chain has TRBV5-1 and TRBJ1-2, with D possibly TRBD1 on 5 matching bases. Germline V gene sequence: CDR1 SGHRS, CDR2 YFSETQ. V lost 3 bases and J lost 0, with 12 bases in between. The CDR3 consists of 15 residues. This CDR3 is CASSSGLAANYGYTF. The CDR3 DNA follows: TGCGCCAGCAGCTCGGGACTTGCAGCTAACTATGGCTACACCTTC.

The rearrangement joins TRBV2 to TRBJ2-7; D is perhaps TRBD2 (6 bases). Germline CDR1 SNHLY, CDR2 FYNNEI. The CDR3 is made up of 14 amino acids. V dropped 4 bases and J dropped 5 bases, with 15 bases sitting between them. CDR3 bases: TGTGCCAGCAGTGTAGGTGGGAGGATAAACGAGCAGTACTTC. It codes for CASSVGGRINEQYF.

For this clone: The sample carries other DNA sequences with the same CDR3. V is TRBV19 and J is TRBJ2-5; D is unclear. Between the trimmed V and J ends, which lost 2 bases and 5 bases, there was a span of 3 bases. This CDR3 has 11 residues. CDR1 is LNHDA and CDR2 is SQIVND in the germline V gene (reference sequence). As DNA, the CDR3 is TGTGCCAGTAGTATACAGGAGACCCAGTACTTC. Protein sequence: CASSIQETQYF.

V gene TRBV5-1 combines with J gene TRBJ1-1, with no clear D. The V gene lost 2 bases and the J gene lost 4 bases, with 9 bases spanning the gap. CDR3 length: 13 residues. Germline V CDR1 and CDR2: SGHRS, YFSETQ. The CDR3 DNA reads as TGCGCCAGCAGCTTAGTGCTGACCACTGAAGCTTTCTTT. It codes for CASSLVLTTEAFF.

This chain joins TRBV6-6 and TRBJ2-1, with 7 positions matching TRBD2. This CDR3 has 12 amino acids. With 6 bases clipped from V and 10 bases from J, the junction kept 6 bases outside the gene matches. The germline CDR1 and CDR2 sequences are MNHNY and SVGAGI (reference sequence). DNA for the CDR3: TGTGCCAGCAGCCTTGCGGGAGAAGAGCAGTTCTTC. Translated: CASSLAGEEQFF.

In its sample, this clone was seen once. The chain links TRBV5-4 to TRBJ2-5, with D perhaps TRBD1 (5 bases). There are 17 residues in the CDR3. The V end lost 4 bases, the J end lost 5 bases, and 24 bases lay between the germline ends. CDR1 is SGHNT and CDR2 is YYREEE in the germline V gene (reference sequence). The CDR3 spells CASSVVPGLLARETQYF. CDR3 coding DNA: TGTGCCAGCAGCGTGGTACCAGGGCTTCTTGCCCGGGAGACCCAGTACTTC. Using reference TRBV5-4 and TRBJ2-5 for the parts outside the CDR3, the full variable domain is ETGVTQSPTHLIKTRGQQVTLRCSSQSGHNTVSWYQQALGQGPQFIFQYYREEENGRGNFPPRFSGLQFPNYSSELNVNALELDDSALYLCASSVVPGLLARETQYFGPGTRLLVL.

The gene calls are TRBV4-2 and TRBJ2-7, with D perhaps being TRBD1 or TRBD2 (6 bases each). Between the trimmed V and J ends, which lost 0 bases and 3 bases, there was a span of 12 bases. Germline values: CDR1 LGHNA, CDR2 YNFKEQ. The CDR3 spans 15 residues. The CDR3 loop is CASSQDKGGIYEQYF. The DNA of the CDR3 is TGTGCCAGCAGCCAAGATAAGGGGGGCATCTACGAGCAGTACTTC.

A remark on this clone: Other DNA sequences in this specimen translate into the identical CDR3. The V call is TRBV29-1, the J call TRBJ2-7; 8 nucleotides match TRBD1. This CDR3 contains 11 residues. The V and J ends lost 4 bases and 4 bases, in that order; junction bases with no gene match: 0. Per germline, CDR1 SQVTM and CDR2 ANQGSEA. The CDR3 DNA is TGCAGCGTTGGGACAGGGTACGAGCAGTACTTC. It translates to CSVGTGYEQYF.

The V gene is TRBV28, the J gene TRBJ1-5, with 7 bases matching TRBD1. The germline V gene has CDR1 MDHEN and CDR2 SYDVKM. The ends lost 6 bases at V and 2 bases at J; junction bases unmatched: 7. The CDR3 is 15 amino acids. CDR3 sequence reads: CASRGRQGGNQPQHF. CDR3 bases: TGTGCCAGCAGAGGCAGACAGGGCGGCAATCAGCCCCAGCATTTT. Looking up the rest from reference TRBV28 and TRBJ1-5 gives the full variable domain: DVKVTQSSRYLVKRTGEKVFLECVQDMDHENMFWYRQDPGLGLRLIYFSYDVKMKEKGDIPEGYSVSREKKERFSLILESASTNQTSMYLCASRGRQGGNQPQHFGDGTRLSIL.

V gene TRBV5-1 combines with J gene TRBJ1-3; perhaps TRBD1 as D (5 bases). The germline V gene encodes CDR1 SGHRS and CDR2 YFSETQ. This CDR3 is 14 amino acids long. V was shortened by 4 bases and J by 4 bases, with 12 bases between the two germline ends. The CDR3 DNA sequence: TGCGCCAGCAGCGACGGGACGGCCGGAAACACCATATATTTT. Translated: CASSDGTAGNTIYF.

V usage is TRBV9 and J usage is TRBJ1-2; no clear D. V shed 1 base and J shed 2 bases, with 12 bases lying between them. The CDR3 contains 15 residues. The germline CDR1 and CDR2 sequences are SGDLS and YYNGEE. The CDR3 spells CASSVTETLNYGYTF. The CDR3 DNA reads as TGTGCCAGCAGCGTAACCGAGACATTGAACTATGGCTACACCTTC.

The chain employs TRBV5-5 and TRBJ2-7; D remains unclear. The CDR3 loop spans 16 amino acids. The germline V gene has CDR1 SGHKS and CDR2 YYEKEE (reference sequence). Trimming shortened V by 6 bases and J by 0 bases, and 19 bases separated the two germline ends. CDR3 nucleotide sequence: TGTGCCAGCACCAATCCCCCCTGGTCTACCTCCTACGAGCAGTACTTC. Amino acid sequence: CASTNPPWSTSYEQYF.